This T cell receptor (beta chain) was profiled in a study of T cell clones after liver transplantation. Overall study: Post-transplant blood was tracked for graft-donor-reactive T cell clones identified in a pre-transplant mixed lymphocyte reaction. Overall study results and limits: Post-transplant time points were not standardized, so conclusions are preliminary.

V gave up 0 bases and J gave up 4 bases, with 15 bases separating them. This CDR3 comprises 16 residues. Germline V gene sequence: CDR1 SGDLS, CDR2 YYNGEE. A word on this clone: Antigen: not known.

CD3+CD4+ and CD3+CD8+ cells were FACS-sorted from thawed unstimulated PBMCs. Here immunoSEQ multiplex PCR was the method, and the copy in TCRdb shows in-frame clones only, minus some. This table has 75,000 to 95,000 clones, 70% to 90% appearing once. The chain links TRBV9 to TRBJ2-3; TRBD1 is a possible D gene (5 bases). The specimen was CD4+ T cells from blood, collected at the 22-month timepoint. The sequence came from a human patient who received a liver transplant. Some T cells may trace back to the graft donor. Written as DNA, the CDR3 is TGTGCCAGCAGCGTAGGTTGGTCAGGGATGGCAGATACGCAGTATTTT. It encodes CASSVGWSGMADTQYF.